A selection of T cell receptor beta chains follows, all from one sample in a study of T-cell reconstitution after alpha-beta-depleted transplantation in children. MiXCR, run by TCRdb on the PCR reads, gives a single entry per CDR3 protein. The sample carries about 250,000 distinct CDR3 sequences, more than 20% recorded once. Sequencing used PBMCs, mostly from graft donor cells, obtained 360 days after TCRalphabeta/CD19-depleted stem cell transplant. These TCRs come from a female patient aged 2-15 years who had a stem cell transplant for congenital amegakaryocytic thrombocytopenia, so the T cells may come from the graft donor. The CDR3 runs from the conserved cysteine through the conserved F or W. D genes are given only for firm matches. Some rows mark clone size as missing; the rest say once, few, many or name a class of expanded clone.

>-|-|TRBJ1-1|TRBV7-9|12
TGTGCCACCGAAACAGAAAACACTGAAGCTTTCTTT
CATETENTEAFF
>-|TRBD1|TRBJ1-2|TRBV5-1|13
TGCGCCAGCAGCTCGAAGACAGGGGTCGGCTACACCTTC
CASSSKTGVGYTF
>-|-|TRBJ2-7|TRBV4-2|16
TGTGCCAGCAGCCAAGTCCCCAGGGGATGGGCCTACGAGCAGTACTTC
CASSQVPRGWAYEQYF
>-|TRBD2|TRBJ2-3|TRBV7-9|15
TGTGCCAGCAGACGACTAGCGGGCCCCTCAGATACGCAGTATTTT
CASRRLAGPSDTQYF
>-|-|TRBJ1-1|TRBV29-1|13
TGCAGCGTTGACGAAGGGGGGTCGGATGAAGCTTTCTTT
CSVDEGGSDEAFF
>-|-|TRBJ1-4|TRBV5-1|16
TGCGCCAGCAGCTTGGTCGGGGGCAGCCTGAATGAAAAACTGTTTTTT
CASSLVGGSLNEKLFF
>once|-|TRBJ2-1|TRBV4-1|16
TGCGCCAGCAGCCCACAGCCGGGACCTTTGTTCAATGAGCAGTTCTTC
CASSPQPGPLFNEQFF
>-|-|TRBJ2-2|TRBV5-1|13
TGCGCCAGCAGCTGGCCCAGCCCCGGGGAGCTGTTTTTT
CASSWPSPGELFF
>-|-|TRBJ2-2|TRBV19|15
TGTGCCAGTAGTATAGGCCTGGGAGCCACCGGGGAGCTGTTTTTT
CASSIGLGATGELFF
>-|-|TRBJ2-1|TRBV11-1|21
TGTGCCAGCAGCTTAAAAGGGGACATCTTTGGCAGTGAGAGCTCCTACAATGAGCAGTTCTTC
CASSLKGDIFGSESSYNEQFF
>-|TRBD1|TRBJ2-7|TRBV11-2|15
TGTGCCAGCAGCTTTGATGACAGGGTTTCCTACGAGCAGTACTTC
CASSFDDRVSYEQYF
>-|-|TRBJ1-5|TRBV4-3|14
TGCGCCAGCAGCCAAGAGACTACAATTCAGCCCCAGCATTTT
CASSQETTIQPQHF
>-|TRBD2|TRBJ2-7|TRBV4-1|15
TGCGCCAGCAGCCGGGCGGCGGGAGGGATCTACGAGCAGTACTTC
CASSRAAGGIYEQYF
>-|TRBD1|TRBJ1-2|TRBV6-4|14
TGTGCCAGCAGAGGGGACAGGGGGCAAGATGGCTACACCTTC
CASRGDRGQDGYTF
>few|TRBD2|TRBJ2-5|TRBV28|16
TGTGCCAGCTCGAAGGGAGGGACCCCGTACCAAGAGACCCAGTACTTC
CASSKGGTPYQETQYF
>-|TRBD2|TRBJ2-1|TRBV9|19
TGTGCCAGCAGCGTAGAACTCGGAGGGACTAGCGGATTTTACAATGAGCAGTTCTTC
CASSVELGGTSGFYNEQFF
>many|-|TRBJ2-1|TRBV20-1|15
TGCAGTGCTAGTGGGGGACTTCAGGCCTACAATGAGCAGTTCTTC
CSASGGLQAYNEQFF
>-|TRBD1|TRBJ2-7|TRBV4-1|14
TGCGCCAGCAGCCCCCGGACAGGAAATAACGAGCAGTACTTC
CASSPRTGNNEQYF
>-|-|TRBJ2-1|TRBV19|14
TGTGCCAGTAGTATAGGGGGGTACTCGGATGAGCAGTTCTTC
CASSIGGYSDEQFF
>few|-|TRBJ1-1|TRBV3-1|13
TGTGCCAGCAGCCCAATTTCGGGGGCAGAAGCTTTCTTT
CASSPISGAEAFF
>-|-|TRBJ2-1|TRBV18|14
TGTGCCAGCTCACCAGGGGTAGGACTCAATGAGCAGTTCTTC
CASSPGVGLNEQFF
>-|TRBD1|TRBJ2-7|TRBV6-1|15
TGTGCCAGCAGTGAAGGGACAGGGAAACCCTACGAGCAGTACTTC
CASSEGTGKPYEQYF
>few|TRBD2|TRBJ2-5|TRBV4-3|16
TGCGCCAGCAGCCCTATCGCGGGAGACAACCAAGAGACCCAGTACTTC
CASSPIAGDNQETQYF
>many|TRBD2|TRBJ2-2|TRBV12-3/TRBV12-4|16
TGTGCCAGCAGCCGGACTAGCGGGAGTTTCACCGGGGAGCTGTTTTTT
CASSRTSGSFTGELFF
>few|TRBD2|TRBJ2-1|TRBV4-2|16
TGTGCCAGCAGCCAAGATTTCCTAGCGGGGTACAATGAGCAGTTCTTC
CASSQDFLAGYNEQFF
>few|-|TRBJ2-3|TRBV5-1|12
TGCGCCAGCAGCCCCAGGAGAGATACGCAGTATTTT
CASSPRRDTQYF
>-|TRBD2|TRBJ2-1|TRBV12-3/TRBV12-4|15
TGTGCCAGCAGTTTTTTATCGGGAGGGCCGGATGAGCAGTTCTTC
CASSFLSGGPDEQFF
>-|-|TRBJ1-2|TRBV4-1|14
TGCGCCAGCAGCCAAGAAATTAGAGGGCTAGGCTACACCTTC
CASSQEIRGLGYTF
>-|-|TRBJ2-4|TRBV29-1|13
TGCAGCGTTGAAGGGCGCACCAAAAACATTCAGTACTTC
CSVEGRTKNIQYF
>-|TRBD1|TRBJ2-3|TRBV20-1|15
TGCAGTGCTGCGCGACAGGGTCTTAGCACAGATACGCAGTATTTT
CSAARQGLSTDTQYF
>few|-|TRBJ1-2|TRBV4-2|17
TGTGCCAGCAGCCAAGGGGGTAGGGTCGGTTTTAACTATGGCTACACCTTC
CASSQGGRVGFNYGYTF
>-|-|TRBJ2-1|TRBV6-2/TRBV6-3|14
TGTGCCAGCGTAAGCACTAGCTCCTACAATGAGCAGTTCTTC
CASVSTSSYNEQFF
>few|TRBD1|TRBJ1-6|TRBV6-1|16
TGTGCCAGCAGCAGAAGTCACAGGGGCAGTAATTCACCCCTCCACTTT
CASSRSHRGSNSPLHF
>-|TRBD2|TRBJ2-1|TRBV24-1|15
TGTGCCACCAGTGGACTAGCGGGAGATCTCAATGAGCAGTTCTTC
CATSGLAGDLNEQFF
>-|-|TRBJ2-2|TRBV11-3|14
TGTGCCAGCAGCTTGGGGCGCTCCACCGGGGAGCTGTTTTTT
CASSLGRSTGELFF
>-|TRBD2|TRBJ2-5|TRBV28|14
TGTGCCAGCAGCGCAAGCGGGAGCCTAGAGACCCAGTACTTC
CASSASGSLETQYF
>-|-|TRBJ2-5|TRBV5-1|14
TGCGCCAGCAGCTTTTCAGGGGTCCAAGAGACCCAGTACTTC
CASSFSGVQETQYF
>-|TRBD1|TRBJ1-6|TRBV12-3/TRBV12-4|17
TGTGCCAGCAGTTTTCGGGGACAGGGGTTAGGTAATTCACCCCTCCACTTT
CASSFRGQGLGNSPLHF
>few|-|TRBJ2-3|TRBV2|13
TGTGCCAGCAGGGAGCGGGGCACAGATACGCAGTATTTT
CASRERGTDTQYF
>few|-|TRBJ1-5|TRBV2|14
TGTGCCAGCAGTGTCCATGGAAGCAATCAGCCCCAGCATTTT
CASSVHGSNQPQHF
>-|TRBD1|TRBJ2-1|TRBV7-2|13
TGTGCCAGCAGCGTAACAGGGGTCAATGAGCAGTTCTTC
CASSVTGVNEQFF
>few|-|TRBJ2-7|TRBV20-1|14
TGCAGTGCTAGAGGCGACACTAGCAACTACGAGCAGTACTTC
CSARGDTSNYEQYF
>-|TRBD1|TRBJ2-2|TRBV20-1|14
TGCAGTGCTTCCGGGACAGAGGGCACCGGGGAGCTGTTTTTT
CSASGTEGTGELFF
>-|-|TRBJ2-3|TRBV9|16
TGTGCCAGCAGCGTAGGAGGGTGGGGGAGCACAGATACGCAGTATTTT
CASSVGGWGSTDTQYF
>-|TRBD1|TRBJ2-1|TRBV27|16
TGTGCCAGCAGTTCCGGACAGGGTATCCCCTACAATGAGCAGTTCTTC
CASSSGQGIPYNEQFF
>-|-|TRBJ2-1|TRBV11-2|15
TGTGCCAGCCACCCCCCAGGCGCTCTCTTCGGGGAGCAGTTCTTC
CASHPPGALFGEQFF
>few|-|TRBJ1-4|TRBV7-2|15
TGTGCCAGCAGACGGACGGAGGCAACTAATGAAAAACTGTTTTTT
CASRRTEATNEKLFF
>-|TRBD2|TRBJ2-1|TRBV3-1|15
TGTGCCAGCAGCCATAGCGGGCGACACTACAATGAGCAGTTCTTC
CASSHSGRHYNEQFF
>few|-|TRBJ2-3|TRBV9|14
TGTGCCAGCAGCGTAGATATTGGCGCAGATACGCAGTATTTT
CASSVDIGADTQYF
>-|TRBD1|TRBJ2-7|TRBV27|15
TGTGCCAGCAGTTTGTGGCAGGGGGTTTCGGACGAGCAGTACTTC
CASSLWQGVSDEQYF
>few|TRBD1|TRBJ2-5|TRBV24-1|16
TGTGCCACCAGTGATCCGGGACAGGGGAGCCAAGAGACCCAGTACTTC
CATSDPGQGSQETQYF
>-|-|TRBJ2-6|TRBV20-1|14
TGCAGTGCTAGAGAAACAGCTGGGGCCAGCGTCCTGACTTTC
CSARETAGASVLTF
>-|TRBD2|TRBJ2-5|TRBV6-2/TRBV6-3|16
TGTGCCAGCAGTATCCCCTGGCGGGGAGGGCAAGAGACCCAGTACTTC
CASSIPWRGGQETQYF
>many|TRBD2|TRBJ2-1|TRBV10-3|17
TGTCCATCGTATCTAGCGGGTGCGCATAGGTCCTACAATGAGCAGTTCTTC
CPSYLAGAHRSYNEQFF
>-|TRBD1|TRBJ2-5|TRBV2|14
TGTGCCAATGAAAGGGGGACAGGCCAAGAGACCCAGTACTTC
CANERGTGQETQYF
>-|TRBD2|TRBJ2-7|TRBV28|13
TGTGCCAGCAGCGAGCGGGAGCCGGGGGAGCAGTACTTC
CASSEREPGEQYF
>many|TRBD1|TRBJ2-7|TRBV10-3|15
TGTGCCATCAGTCCTAGACAGGGGCCCTCTAACGAGCAGTACTTC
CAISPRQGPSNEQYF
>many|-|TRBJ1-3|TRBV29-1|11
TGCAGCGTTGAGGCTGGAAACACCATATATTTT
CSVEAGNTIYF
>few|TRBD1|TRBJ2-1|TRBV24-1|16
TGTGCCACCAGTGATATTGGGACAGGGTCATACAATGAGCAGTTCTTC
CATSDIGTGSYNEQFF